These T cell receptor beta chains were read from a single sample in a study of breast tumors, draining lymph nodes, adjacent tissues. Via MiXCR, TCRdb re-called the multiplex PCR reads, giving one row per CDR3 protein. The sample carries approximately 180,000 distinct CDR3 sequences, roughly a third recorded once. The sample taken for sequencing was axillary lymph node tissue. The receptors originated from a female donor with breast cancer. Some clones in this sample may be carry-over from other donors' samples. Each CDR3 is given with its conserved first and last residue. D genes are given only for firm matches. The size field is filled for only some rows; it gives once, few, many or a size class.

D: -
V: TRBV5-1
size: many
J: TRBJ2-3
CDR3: CASSPTTGRADTQYF
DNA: TGCGCCAGCAGCCCCACGACCGGGCGCGCAGATACGCAGTATTTT

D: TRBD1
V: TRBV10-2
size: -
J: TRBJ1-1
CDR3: CASRPTGTTEAFF
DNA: TGCGCCAGCCGACCGACAGGGACCACTGAAGCTTTCTTT

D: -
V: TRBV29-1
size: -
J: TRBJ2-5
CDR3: CGVEGGTETQYF
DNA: TGCGGTGTTGAGGGTGGGACGGAGACCCAGTACTTC

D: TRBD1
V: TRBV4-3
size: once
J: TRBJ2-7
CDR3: CASSQEQGAKDEQYF
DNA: TGCGCCAGCAGCCAAGAACAGGGGGCAAAAGACGAGCAGTACTTC

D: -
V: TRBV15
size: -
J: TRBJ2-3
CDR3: CATSRPASASDTQYF
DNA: TGTGCCACCAGCAGACCCGCTAGCGCCAGCGATACGCAGTATTTT

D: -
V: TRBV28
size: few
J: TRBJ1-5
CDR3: CASSLISFGNQPQHF
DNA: TGTGCCAGCAGTTTAATTTCCTTTGGCAATCAGCCCCAGCATTTT

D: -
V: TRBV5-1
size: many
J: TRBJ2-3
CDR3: CASSLRRRGSTDTQYF
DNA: TGCGCCAGCAGCTTGCGTCGCCGGGGGAGCACAGATACGCAGTATTTT

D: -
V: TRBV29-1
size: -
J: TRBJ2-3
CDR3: CSVGGHYTDTQYF
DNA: TGCAGCGTAGGGGGACACTACACAGATACGCAGTATTTT

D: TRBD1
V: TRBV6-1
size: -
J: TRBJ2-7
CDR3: CASSQKDRDRGWRNEQYF
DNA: TGTGCCAGCAGTCAAAAGGACCGAGACAGGGGCTGGCGAAACGAGCAGTACTTC

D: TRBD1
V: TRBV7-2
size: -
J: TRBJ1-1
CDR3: CASTYRGPGTEAFF
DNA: TGTGCCAGCACATACAGGGGGCCAGGAACTGAAGCTTTCTTT

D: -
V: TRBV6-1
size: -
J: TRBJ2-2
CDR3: CAVGAGAKGRELFF
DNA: TGTGCAGTAGGTGCGGGGGCTAAGGGTCGGGAGCTGTTTTTT

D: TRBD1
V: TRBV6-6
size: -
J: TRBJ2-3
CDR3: CASSYSFRTGVTDTQYF
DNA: TGTGCCAGCAGTTACTCATTCCGGACAGGGGTCACAGATACGCAGTATTTT

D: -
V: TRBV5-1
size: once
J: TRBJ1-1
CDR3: CASSSQAQNTEAFF
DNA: TGCGCCAGCAGCTCCCAGGCCCAGAACACTGAAGCTTTCTTT

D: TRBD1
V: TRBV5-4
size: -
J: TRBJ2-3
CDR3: CASSPGQGASYNEQYF
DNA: TGTGCCAGCAGCCCGGGACAGGGGGCATCCTACAATGAGCAGTATTTT

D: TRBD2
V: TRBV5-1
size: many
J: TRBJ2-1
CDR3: CASSETSGGEDEQFF
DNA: TGCGCCAGCAGCGAGACTAGCGGGGGGGAGGATGAGCAGTTCTTC

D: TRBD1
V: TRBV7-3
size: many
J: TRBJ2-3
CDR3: CASSSRTGADTQYF
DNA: TGTGCCAGCAGCTCGCGGACAGGGGCAGATACGCAGTATTTT

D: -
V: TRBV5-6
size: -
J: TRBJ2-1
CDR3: CASSRSGATYNEQFF
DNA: TGTGCCAGCAGCAGATCCGGGGCTACCTACAATGAGCAGTTCTTC

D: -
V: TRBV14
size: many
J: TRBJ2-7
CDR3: CASSQQVAGEQYF
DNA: TGTGCCAGCAGCCAGCAGGTGGCGGGGGAGCAGTACTTC

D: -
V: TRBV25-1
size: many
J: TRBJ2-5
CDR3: CASSGDDQETQYF
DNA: TGTGCCAGCAGTGGAGACGATCAAGAGACCCAGTACTTC

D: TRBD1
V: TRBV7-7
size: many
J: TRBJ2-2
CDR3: CASSLRQGSGELFF
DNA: TGTGCTAGCAGCTTAAGACAGGGCTCCGGGGAGCTGTTTTTT

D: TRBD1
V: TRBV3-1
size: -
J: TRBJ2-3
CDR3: CASSQDRTGGVGTQYF
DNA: TGTGCCAGCAGCCAAGATCGGACAGGGGGAGTAGGTACGCAGTATTTT

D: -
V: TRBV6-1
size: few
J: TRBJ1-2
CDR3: CASSGGDFNYGYTF
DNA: TGTGCCAGCAGTGGGGGTGACTTCAACTATGGCTACACCTTC

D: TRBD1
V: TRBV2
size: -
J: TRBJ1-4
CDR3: CASSEAPGTGNEKLFF
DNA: TGTGCCAGCAGTGAAGCGCCAGGGACAGGGAATGAAAAACTGTTTTTT

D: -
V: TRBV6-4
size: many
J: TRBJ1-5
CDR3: CASSDSIGQPQHF
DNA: TGTGCCAGCAGTGACTCGATTGGCCAGCCCCAGCATTTT

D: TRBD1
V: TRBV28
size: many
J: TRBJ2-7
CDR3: CASRDRVPTYEQYF
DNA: TGTGCCAGCAGGGACAGGGTACCCACCTACGAGCAGTACTTC

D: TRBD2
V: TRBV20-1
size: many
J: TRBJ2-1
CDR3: CSADRGGAYNEQFF
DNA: TGCAGTGCCGACCGGGGGGGGGCTTACAATGAGCAGTTCTTC

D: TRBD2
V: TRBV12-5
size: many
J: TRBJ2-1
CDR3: CASGPGTSGRDEQFF
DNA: TGTGCTAGTGGCCCCGGGACTAGCGGGAGGGATGAGCAGTTCTTC

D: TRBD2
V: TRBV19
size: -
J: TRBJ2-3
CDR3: CASSYDGTSGTDTQYF
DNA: TGTGCCAGCAGTTACGATGGGACTAGCGGCACAGATACGCAGTATTTT

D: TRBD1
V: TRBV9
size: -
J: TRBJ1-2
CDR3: CASSVAPFGESGGYGYTF
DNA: TGTGCCAGCAGCGTAGCCCCCTTTGGAGAGTCAGGGGGGTATGGCTACACCTTC

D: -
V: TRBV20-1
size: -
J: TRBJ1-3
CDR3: CSAAGKRGSDGGYTIYF
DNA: TGCAGTGCTGCCGGCAAGAGGGGGTCGGATGGTGGCTACACCATATATTTT

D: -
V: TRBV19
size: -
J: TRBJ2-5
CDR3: CASSTGATYEYQETQYF
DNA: TGTGCCAGTAGTACAGGGGCCACCTACGAGTACCAAGAGACCCAGTACTTC

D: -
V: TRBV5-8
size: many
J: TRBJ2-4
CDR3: CASSPWGVAIQYF
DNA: TGTGCCAGCAGTCCCTGGGGCGTGGCCATTCAGTACTTC

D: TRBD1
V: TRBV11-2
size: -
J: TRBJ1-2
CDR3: CASSLGQGDGYTF
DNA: TGTGCCAGCAGCTTAGGACAGGGAGACGGCTACACCTTC

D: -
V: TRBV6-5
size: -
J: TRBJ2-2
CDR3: CASSYSATGELFF
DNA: TGTGCCAGCAGTTACTCGGCGACAGGGGAGCTGTTTTTT

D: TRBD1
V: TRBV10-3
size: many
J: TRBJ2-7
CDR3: CATSESVGQGYEQYF
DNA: TGTGCCACCAGTGAGTCGGTGGGACAGGGGTACGAGCAGTACTTC

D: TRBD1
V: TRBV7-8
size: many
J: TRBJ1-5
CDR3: CASSRNSGQGASQPQHF
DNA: TGTGCCAGCAGCAGAAACTCCGGACAGGGGGCAAGTCAGCCCCAGCATTTT

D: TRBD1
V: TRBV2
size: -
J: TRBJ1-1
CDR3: CASSGDRGWITEAFF
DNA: TGTGCCAGCAGCGGGGACAGAGGGTGGATCACTGAAGCTTTCTTT

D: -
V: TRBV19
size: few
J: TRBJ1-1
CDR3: CASSVDRDIRNTEAFF
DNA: TGTGCCAGTAGTGTCGATCGGGACATAAGGAACACTGAAGCTTTCTTT

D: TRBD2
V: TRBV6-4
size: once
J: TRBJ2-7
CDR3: CASSGTSGAHEQYF
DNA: TGTGCCAGCAGTGGGACTAGCGGGGCCCACGAGCAGTACTTC

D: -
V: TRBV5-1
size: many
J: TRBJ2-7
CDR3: CASSPGLSSYEQYF
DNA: TGCGCCAGCAGCCCCGGACTAAGCTCCTACGAGCAGTACTTC

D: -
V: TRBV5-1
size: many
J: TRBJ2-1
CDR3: CASSLTRDNEQFF
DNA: TGCGCCAGCAGCTTGACTCGGGACAATGAGCAGTTCTTC

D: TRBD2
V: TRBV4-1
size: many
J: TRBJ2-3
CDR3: CASSQDDSGGTDTQYF
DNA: TGCGCCAGCAGCCAAGATGACAGCGGGGGCACAGATACGCAGTATTTT

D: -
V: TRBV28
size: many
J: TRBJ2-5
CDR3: CASKKVSQETQYF
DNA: TGTGCCAGCAAGAAGGTGTCTCAAGAGACCCAGTACTTC

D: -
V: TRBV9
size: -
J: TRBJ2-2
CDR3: CASSLAGKELFF
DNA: TGCGCCAGCAGCTTGGCCGGGAAGGAGCTGTTTTTT

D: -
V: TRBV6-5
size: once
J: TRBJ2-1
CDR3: CASSYVPSSYDEQFF
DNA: TGTGCCAGCAGTTACGTCCCAAGCTCCTACGATGAGCAGTTCTTC

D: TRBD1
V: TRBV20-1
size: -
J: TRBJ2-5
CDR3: CSASVIDRVQETQYF
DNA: TGCAGTGCTAGTGTAATCGACAGGGTCCAAGAGACCCAGTACTTC

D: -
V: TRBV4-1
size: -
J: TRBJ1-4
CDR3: CASSQDGELYLFF
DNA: TGCGCCAGCAGCCAAGATGGCGAATTATATCTGTTTTTT

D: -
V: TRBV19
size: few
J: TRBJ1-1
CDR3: CASSPEGSAAFF
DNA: TGTGCCAGTAGTCCTGAAGGATCAGCGGCTTTCTTT

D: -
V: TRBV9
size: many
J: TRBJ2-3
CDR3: CASSVYSESTDTQYF
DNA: TGTGCCAGCAGCGTATACTCCGAGAGCACAGATACGCAGTATTTT

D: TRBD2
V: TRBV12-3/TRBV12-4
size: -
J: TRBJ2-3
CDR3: CASSRLAGITDTQYF
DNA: TGTGCCAGCAGTAGACTAGCGGGGATAACAGATACGCAGTATTTT

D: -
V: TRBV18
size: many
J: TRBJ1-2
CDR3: CASSPFSRGHNANYGYTF
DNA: TGTGCCAGCTCACCATTCTCCCGGGGACACAACGCTAACTATGGCTACACCTTC

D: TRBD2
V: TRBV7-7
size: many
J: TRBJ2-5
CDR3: CASSLAGPQETQYF
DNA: TGTGCTAGCAGCTTAGCGGGCCCCCAAGAGACCCAGTACTTC

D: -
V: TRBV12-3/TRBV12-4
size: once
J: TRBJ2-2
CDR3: CASSVPRGGGHKDTGELFF
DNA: TGTGCCAGCAGCGTTCCGAGGGGGGGAGGACACAAGGACACCGGGGAGCTGTTTTTT

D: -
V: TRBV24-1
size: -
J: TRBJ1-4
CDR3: CATSDQTGDIYNEKLFF
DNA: TGTGCCACCAGTGACCAGACTGGGGATATATACAATGAAAAACTGTTTTTT